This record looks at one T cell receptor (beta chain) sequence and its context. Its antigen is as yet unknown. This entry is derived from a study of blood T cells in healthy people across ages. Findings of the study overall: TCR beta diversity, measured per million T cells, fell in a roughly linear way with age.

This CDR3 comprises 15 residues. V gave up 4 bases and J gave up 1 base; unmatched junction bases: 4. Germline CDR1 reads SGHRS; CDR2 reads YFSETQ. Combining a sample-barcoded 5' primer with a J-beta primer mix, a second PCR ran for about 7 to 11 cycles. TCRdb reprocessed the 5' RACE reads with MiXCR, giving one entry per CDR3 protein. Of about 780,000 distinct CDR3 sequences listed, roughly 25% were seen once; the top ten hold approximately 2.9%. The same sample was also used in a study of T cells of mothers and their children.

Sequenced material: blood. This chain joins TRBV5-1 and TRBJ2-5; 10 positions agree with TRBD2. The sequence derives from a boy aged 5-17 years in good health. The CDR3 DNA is TGCGCCAGCAGCGATAGCGGGGGGCCCCAAGAGACCCAGTACTTC. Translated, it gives CASSDSGGPQETQYF.